This T cell receptor beta chain was identified in a study of beta chain features in type 1 diabetes. The study, taken as a whole, reports: In every one of the four CD4+ subsets, TCRB CDR3s were moderately but significantly shorter in Type 1 diabetes patients. More deletions and fewer insertions at VDJ junctions were seen in type 1 diabetes patients. PCR may have favored shorter templates equally in patients and controls.

This clone turned up a few times. Its antigen is unknown. Germline assignment: CDR1 LGHNA and CDR2 YSLEER. This CDR3 comprises 16 residues. J was trimmed by 8 bases and V by 4 bases; bases with no gene match: 11. Every isolated RNA sample was fully reverse transcribed, so sequencing captured expressed TCRB transcripts. Sequenced by immunoSEQ multiplex PCR; TCRdb stores in-frame clones only, minus some. This repertoire shows fewer than 400,000 clones, around 9% found once; its top ten account for roughly 1%. The chain joins TRBV4-3 to TRBJ2-1; 10 bases line up with TRBD1. Sequenced sample: central memory CD4+ T cells from blood. This receptor was taken from a man aged 30 to 45 with type 1 diabetes. CDR3 bases: TGCGCCAGCAGCCCCAGGACAGGGGGTCTGGGGGATGAGCAGTTCTTC. Its translation is CASSPRTGGLGDEQFF.